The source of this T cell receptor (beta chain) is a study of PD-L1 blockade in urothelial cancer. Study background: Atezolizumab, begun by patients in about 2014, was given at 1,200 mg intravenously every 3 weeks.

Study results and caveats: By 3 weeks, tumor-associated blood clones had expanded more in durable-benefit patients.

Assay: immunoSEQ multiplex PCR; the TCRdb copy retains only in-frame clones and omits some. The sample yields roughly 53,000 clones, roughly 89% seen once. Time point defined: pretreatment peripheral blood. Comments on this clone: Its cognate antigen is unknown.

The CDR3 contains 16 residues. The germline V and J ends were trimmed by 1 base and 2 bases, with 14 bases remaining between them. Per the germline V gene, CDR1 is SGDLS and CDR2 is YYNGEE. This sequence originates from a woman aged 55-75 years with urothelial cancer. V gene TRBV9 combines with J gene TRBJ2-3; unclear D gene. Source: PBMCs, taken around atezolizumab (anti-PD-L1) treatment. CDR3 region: CASSVKEAYPTDTQYF. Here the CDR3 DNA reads TGTGCCAGCAGCGTAAAAGAAGCGTACCCCACAGATACGCAGTATTTT. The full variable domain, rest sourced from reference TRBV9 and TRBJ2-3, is DSGVTQTPKHLITATGQRVTLRCSPRSGDLSVYWYQQSLDQGLQFLIQYYNGEERAKGNILERFSAQQFPDLHSELNLSSLELGDSALYFCASSVKEAYPTDTQYFGPGTRLTVL.